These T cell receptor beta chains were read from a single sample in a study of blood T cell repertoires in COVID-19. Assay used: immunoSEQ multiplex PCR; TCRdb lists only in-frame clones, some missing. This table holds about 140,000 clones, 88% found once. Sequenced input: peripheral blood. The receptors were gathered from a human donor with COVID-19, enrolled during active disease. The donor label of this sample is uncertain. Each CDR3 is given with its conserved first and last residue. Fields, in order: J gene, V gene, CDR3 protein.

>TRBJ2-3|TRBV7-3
CASSSAGVTDTQYF
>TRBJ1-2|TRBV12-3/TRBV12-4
CASSLGQGYGYTF
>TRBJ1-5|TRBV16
CASSYSGSGEPQHF
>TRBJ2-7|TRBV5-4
CASSYGGKYEQYF
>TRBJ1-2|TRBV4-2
CASSQEPSSDYGYTF
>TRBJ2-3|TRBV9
CASSPGRAGPTDTQYF
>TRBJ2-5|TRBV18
CASSPPSGATQETQYF
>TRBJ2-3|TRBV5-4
CASSLGQITDTQYF
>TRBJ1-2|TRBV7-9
CASSRDRINYGYTF
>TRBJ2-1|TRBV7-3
CASSLMGGPTFF
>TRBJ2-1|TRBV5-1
CATSRGSGAFYDEQFF
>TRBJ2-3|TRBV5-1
CASSLMTGGDTDTQYF
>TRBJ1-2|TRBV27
CASSLSGTGGAFGYTF
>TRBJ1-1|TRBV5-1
CASSLAGNTEAFF
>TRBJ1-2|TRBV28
CASTSGDWVYGYTF
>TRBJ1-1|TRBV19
CASYLLNTEAFF
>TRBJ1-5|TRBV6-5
CASSYSAGRSIQPQHF
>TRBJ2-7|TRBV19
CASGGQGVGEQYF
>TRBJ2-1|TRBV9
CASSVDGLAQRREQFF
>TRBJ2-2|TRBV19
CARPTGGRTGELFF
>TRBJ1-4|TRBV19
CASRRTGGNEKLFF
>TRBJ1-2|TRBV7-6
CASSSTGVNDYTF
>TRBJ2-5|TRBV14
CASSDWTSGGEETQYF
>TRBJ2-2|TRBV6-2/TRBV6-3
CASSYSPTENTGELFF
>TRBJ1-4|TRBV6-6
CASSYGGEKLFF
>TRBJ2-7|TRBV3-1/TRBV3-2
CASSQILAGDGGEQYF
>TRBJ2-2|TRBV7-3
CASSSGTSADGELFF
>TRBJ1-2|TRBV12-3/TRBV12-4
CASSLAGNYGYTF
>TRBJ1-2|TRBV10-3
CAISESLGSTNYGYTF
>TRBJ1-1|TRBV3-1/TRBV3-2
CASSREGTVNTEAFF
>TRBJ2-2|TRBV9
CASSVKEGRFAGELFF
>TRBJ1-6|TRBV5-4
CASSGMRDSPLHF
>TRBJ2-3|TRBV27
CASSLFGGNTDTQYF
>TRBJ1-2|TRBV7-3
CASSLSGVGYTF
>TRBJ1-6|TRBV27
CASSSTGSMVGSYNSPLHF
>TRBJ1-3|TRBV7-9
CASSTRQFRNTIYF
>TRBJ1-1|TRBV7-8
CASSWTANTEAFF
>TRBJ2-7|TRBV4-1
CASSQDWRSSGVKAGEQYF
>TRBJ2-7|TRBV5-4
CASSFLQGGSYEQYF
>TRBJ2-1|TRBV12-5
CASGADGGYNEQFF
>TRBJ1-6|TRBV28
CASSPAGNSPLHF
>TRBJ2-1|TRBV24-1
CATSIAGVGFDEQFF
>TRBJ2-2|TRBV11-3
CASSNQGQGSSGELFF
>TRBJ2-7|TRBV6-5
CASSYSGVSLAHEQYF